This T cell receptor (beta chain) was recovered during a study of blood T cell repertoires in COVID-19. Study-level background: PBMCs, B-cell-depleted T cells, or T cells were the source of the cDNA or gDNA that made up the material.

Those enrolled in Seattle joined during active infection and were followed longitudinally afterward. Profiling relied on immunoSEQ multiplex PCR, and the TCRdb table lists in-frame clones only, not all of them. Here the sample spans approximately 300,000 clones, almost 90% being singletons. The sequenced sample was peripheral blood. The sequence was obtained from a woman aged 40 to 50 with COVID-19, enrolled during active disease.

CDR3 sequence reads: CASSHGTANYNEQFF. DNA for the CDR3: TGTGCCAGCAGTCATGGGACAGCTAACTACAATGAGCAGTTCTTC. V is TRBV27 and J is TRBJ2-1; 7 nucleotides match TRBD1. Trimming took 5 bases from V and 3 from J; bases not matched to a gene: 7. Germline V gives CDR1 MNHEY, CDR2 SMNVEV (reference sequence). The CDR3 extends over 15 amino acids.